The 13 T cell receptor beta chains given below trace back to one sample, sequenced in a study of T cell responses to AZD1222 COVID-19 vaccine. Using immunoSEQ multiplex PCR, the repertoire was profiled, and TCRdb retains in-frame clones only, with some absent. The table shows 80,000 or so clones, with around nine tenths occurring only once. This material consisted of peripheral blood, taken on day 0 of MenACWY control vaccination. The receptors here all came from an adult in good health.

The J gene is TRBJ2-7, the V gene TRBV27; 7 bases line up with TRBD1. The germline V gene has CDR1 MNHEY and CDR2 SMNVEV (reference sequence). After removal of 6 bases from V and 3 bases from J, the junction contained 5 bases not matched to a gene. The CDR3 is 13 amino acids. For the CDR3, the DNA is TGTGCCAGCAGCCCGGGACAGAACTACGAGCAGTACTTC. As protein: CASSPGQNYEQYF.

This chain joins TRBV28 and TRBJ1-2; 7 nucleotides align to TRBD1. V lost 8 bases, J lost 6 bases, and 9 bases stayed unmatched. This CDR3 is built from 13 residues. CDR1 and CDR2 (germline): MDHEN, SYDVKM. CDR3: CASGSPDRDGYTF. CDR3 in DNA: TGTGCCAGCGGATCCCCTGACAGGGATGGCTACACCTTC.

The rearrangement links TRBV2 to TRBJ2-7; D is ambiguous. Germline assignment: CDR1 SNHLY and CDR2 FYNNEI. The CDR3 runs to 13 residues. Trimming stripped 7 bases from V and 1 base from J, with 11 bases between. CDR3 coding DNA: TGTGCCAGCATATCGACAAGTTCCTACGAGCAGTACTTC. This translates into CASISTSSYEQYF.

The chain employs TRBV12-5 and TRBJ1-2, with a weak D call TRBD1 (5 bases). Germline V gene data show CDR1 as LGHNT and CDR2 as FRNRAP. The CDR3 is made up of 14 amino acids. Trimming took off 1 base at V and 2 bases at J, with 8 bases between the two ends. DNA for the CDR3: TGTGCTAGTGGTTTGGGTAGGGACAACTATGGCTACACCTTC. Protein product: CASGLGRDNYGYTF.

The chain recombines TRBV6-5 with TRBJ2-3; TRBD1 matches 8 bases. This CDR3 spans 15 amino acids. V lost 6 bases to trimming and J lost 3 bases; unmatched junction nucleotides: 8. From germline, CDR1 is MNHEY and CDR2 SVGAGI. CDR3 nucleotide sequence: TGTGCCAGCAGCTACGGACAGGGATTAACAGATACGCAGTATTTT. It codes for CASSYGQGLTDTQYF.

This CDR3 is CASSPTYEQYF. For the CDR3, the DNA is TGTGCCAGCAGCCCCACCTACGAGCAGTACTTC. V gene TRBV6-5 combines with J gene TRBJ2-7; D ambiguous. Trimming removed 6 bases at V and 2 bases at J, with 5 bases between. The CDR3 is 11 residues long. CDR1 is MNHEY and CDR2 is SVGAGI in the germline V gene.

The rearrangement joins TRBV30 to TRBJ2-5; D is unclear. Germline V gene data show CDR1 as GTSNPN and CDR2 as SVGIG (reference sequence). The V end was cut by 0 bases, the J end by 1 base, with 12 bases between. The CDR3 is 15 residues long. The CDR3 DNA reads TGTGCCTGGAGTGTACTGTTGAACACCCAAGAGACCCAGTACTTC. Translating it yields CAWSVLLNTQETQYF.

The V and J genes are TRBV18 and TRBJ2-3, with 11 bases matching TRBD1. The germline CDR1 and CDR2 sequences are KGHSH and LQKENI. With V trimmed by 3 bases and J by 5 bases, 7 bases remained unmatched. This CDR3 comprises 16 residues. DNA for the CDR3: TGTGCCAGCTCACCGCTAGGACAGGGGGCAAAAGATACGCAGTATTTT. This gives the protein CASSPLGQGAKDTQYF.

This chain joins TRBV11-2 and TRBJ2-7; possible D gene TRBD2, 6 bases. CDR1 is SGHAT, CDR2 FQNNGV, per germline. CDR3 length: 14 residues. Between the trimmed V and J ends, which lost 0 bases and 3 bases, there was a span of 9 bases. The CDR3 region is CASSLERTNYEQYF. The CDR3 nucleotides are TGTGCCAGCAGCTTAGAAAGGACTAACTACGAGCAGTACTTC. The entire variable domain, with the rest obtained from reference TRBV11-2 and TRBJ2-7, is as follows: EAGVAQSPRYKIIEKRQSVAFWCNPISGHATLYWYQQILGQGPKLLIQFQNNGVVDDSQLPKDRFSAERLKGVDSTLKIQPAKLEDSAVYLCASSLERTNYEQYFGPGTRLTVT.

The rearrangement uses TRBV5-1 and TRBJ1-3; D call uncertain. In germline, CDR1 is SGHRS, CDR2 YFSETQ. This CDR3 region has 14 residues. Trimming took 0 bases from V and 4 from J, leaving 8 bases between them. CDR3 protein: CASSLGGSGNTIYF. CDR3 nucleotides: TGCGCCAGCAGCTTGGGGGGATCCGGAAACACCATATATTTT.

The V and J genes are TRBV28 and TRBJ1-1; D call uncertain. The ends were cut back, 3 bases at V and 0 bases at J, with 11 bases in the middle. CDR3 length equals 15 residues. Germline CDR1 reads MDHEN; CDR2 reads SYDVKM. Here the CDR3 reads CASSFRGRVNTEAFF. The CDR3 bases are TGTGCCAGCAGTTTTAGAGGGCGGGTGAACACTGAAGCTTTCTTT.

The V gene is TRBV19, the J gene TRBJ2-3, with 7 nucleotides matching TRBD2. CDR3 length: 16 amino acids. J was trimmed by 0 bases and V by 6 bases; bases with no gene match: 9. In germline, CDR1 is LNHDA, CDR2 SQIVND (reference sequence). CDR3 nucleotide sequence: TGTGCCAGTAGCTCGGCCCGCGGGGGTAGCACAGATACGCAGTATTTT. Translated, it gives CASSSARGGSTDTQYF.

The gene calls are TRBV9 and TRBJ2-3; 7 bases fit TRBD2. CDR3 size: 16 residues. Per the germline V gene, CDR1 is SGDLS and CDR2 is YYNGEE. V shed 0 bases and J 0 bases; nucleotides not matched to a gene: 4. As DNA, the CDR3 is TGTGCCAGCAGCGTAGGGGTTAGCGGGAGCACAGATACGCAGTATTTT. As protein: CASSVGVSGSTDTQYF.